This note documents a single T cell receptor beta chain sequence. This sample stems from a study of blood T cell repertoires in COVID-19. Overall study: Donors in the United States, Italy and Spain gave samples during acute or convalescent COVID-19.

The CDR3 extends over 18 amino acids. V lost 4 bases, J lost 0 bases, and 11 bases stayed unmatched. Germline CDR1 SGHRS, CDR2 YFSETQ. Data came from immunoSEQ multiplex PCR; TCRdb stores just in-frame clones and leaves some out. Among about 94,000 clones, roughly 80% were seen once, and the ten largest hold over 15%. This TCR derives from a human donor in a cohort sampled during active COVID-19. Sequences were obtained from peripheral blood. This chain joins TRBV5-1 and TRBJ1-3; 9 bases line up with TRBD1. The CDR3 spells CASSPVGQGPSSGNTIYF. DNA of the CDR3: TGCGCCAGCAGCCCGGTGGGACAGGGCCCCTCCTCTGGAAACACCATATATTTT.